This T cell receptor (beta chain) was captured in a study of PD-L1 blockade in urothelial cancer. Time point reported: peripheral blood 6 weeks after treatment start. V lost 4 bases to trimming and J lost 2 bases; unmatched junction nucleotides: 7. The CDR3 spans 15 residues. Germline assignment: CDR1 SGHRS and CDR2 YFSETQ. The data were produced by immunoSEQ multiplex PCR, yet TCRdb's version contains in-frame clones alone and is incomplete. Of about 120,000 clones in the sample, 85% to 90% were seen once. The V call is TRBV5-1, the J call TRBJ2-7; 9 bases line up with TRBD2. This TCR was recovered from a man in his 60s with urothelial cancer. The input for sequencing was PBMCs, taken around atezolizumab (anti-PD-L1) treatment. The CDR3 DNA reads as TGCGCCAGCAGCATTAGCGGGGGAGAAACCTACGAGCAGTACTTC. Its translation: CASSISGGETYEQYF.